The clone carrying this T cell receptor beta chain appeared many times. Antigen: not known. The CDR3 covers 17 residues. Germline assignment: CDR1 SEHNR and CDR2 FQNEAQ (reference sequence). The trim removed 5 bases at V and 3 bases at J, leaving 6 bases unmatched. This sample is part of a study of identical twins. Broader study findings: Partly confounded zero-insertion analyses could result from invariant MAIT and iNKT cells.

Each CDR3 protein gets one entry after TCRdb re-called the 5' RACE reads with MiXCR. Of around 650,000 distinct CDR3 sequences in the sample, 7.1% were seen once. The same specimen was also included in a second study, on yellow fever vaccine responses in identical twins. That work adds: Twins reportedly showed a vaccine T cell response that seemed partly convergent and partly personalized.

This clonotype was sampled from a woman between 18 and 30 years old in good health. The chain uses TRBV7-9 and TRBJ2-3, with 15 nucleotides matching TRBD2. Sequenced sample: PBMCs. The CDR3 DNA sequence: TGTGCCAGCAGCAAAGGGACTAGCGGGGGGACGACAGATACGCAGTATTTT. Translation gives CASSKGTSGGTTDTQYF.